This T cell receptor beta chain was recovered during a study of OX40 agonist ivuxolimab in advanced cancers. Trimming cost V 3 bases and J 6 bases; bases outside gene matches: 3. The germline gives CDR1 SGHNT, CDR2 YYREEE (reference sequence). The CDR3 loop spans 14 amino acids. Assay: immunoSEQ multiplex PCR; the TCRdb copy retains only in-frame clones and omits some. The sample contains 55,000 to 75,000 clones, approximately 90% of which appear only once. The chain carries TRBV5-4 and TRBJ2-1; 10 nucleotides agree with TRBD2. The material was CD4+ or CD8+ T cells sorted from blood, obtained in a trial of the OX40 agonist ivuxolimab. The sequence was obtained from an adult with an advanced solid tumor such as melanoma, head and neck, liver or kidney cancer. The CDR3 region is CASSSRTSGNEQFF. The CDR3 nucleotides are TGTGCCAGCAGCTCCCGGACTAGCGGCAATGAGCAGTTCTTC.